These 4 T cell receptor beta chains share one sample of origin, sequenced in a study of blood T cell repertoires in COVID-19. Repertoires were generated with immunoSEQ multiplex PCR, while TCRdb's copy carries only in-frame clones and drops some. The repertoire holds tens of thousands of clones, with 90% to 95% as singletons. Specimen: peripheral blood. Source of these receptors: a man between 40 and 49 years old with COVID-19, enrolled during active disease.

The J gene is TRBJ2-3, the V gene TRBV27; TRBD2 matches 12 bases. In germline, CDR1 is MNHEY, CDR2 SMNVEV (reference sequence). Unmatched junction bases numbered 6, after V lost 6 bases and J lost 2 bases. The CDR3 runs to 16 residues. The CDR3 reads CASRRLAGALTDTQYF. In DNA form, the CDR3 reads TGTGCCAGCAGACGACTAGCGGGGGCCCTCACAGATACGCAGTATTTT.

This chain connects TRBV6-5 to TRBJ1-2, with D possibly TRBD1 on 5 matching bases. The length of the CDR3 is 15 residues. The V gene lost 6 bases and the J gene lost 1 base, with 15 bases spanning the gap. CDR1 is MNHEY and CDR2 is SVGAGI in the germline V gene. CDR3 in amino acids: CASSRVGAVNYGYTF. CDR3 DNA sequence: TGTGCCAGCAGCAGGGTAGGGGCAGTTAACTATGGCTACACCTTC.

The genes are TRBV12-3 or TRBV12-4 and TRBJ2-3, with D possibly matching TRBD1 (6 bases). This CDR3 region has 13 residues. Trimming removed 6 bases at V and 2 bases at J, with 9 bases between. CDR3 loop: CASRRDNTDTQYF. The CDR3 region has the DNA TGTGCCAGCAGACGGGACAACACAGATACGCAGTATTTT.

V and J are TRBV28 and TRBJ1-2; 9 bases are a match to TRBD1. The CDR3 contains 14 residues. V lost 6 bases, J lost 4 bases, and 6 bases stayed unmatched. Germline V gives CDR1 MDHEN, CDR2 SYDVKM. CDR3 coding DNA: TGTGCCAGCAGGGGGACAGGGTTAGGCTATGGCTACACCTTC. It is translated as CASRGTGLGYGYTF.